The 17 T cell receptor beta chains presented below share a single source sample, sequenced in a study of beta chain features in type 1 diabetes. Expressed TCRB transcripts were sequenced after all isolated RNA was converted to cDNA. This table comes from immunoSEQ multiplex PCR, and its TCRdb copy is limited to in-frame clones, with some not included. This sample has about 320,000 clones, with 12% to 15% found just once. The specimen sequenced was central memory CD4+ T cells from blood. These receptors were taken from a man aged 25 to 40 in good health.

There are many counts of this clone. CDR3 amino acids: CASSTSGAREKLFF. The CDR3, as DNA: TGTGCCAGTAGTACCTCAGGGGCTCGCGAAAAACTGTTTTTT. The chain uses TRBV19 and TRBJ1-4; D is perhaps TRBD1 (6 bases). The germline gives CDR1 LNHDA, CDR2 SQIVND (reference sequence). V was cut by 4 bases and J by 8 bases, with 14 bases left in between. CDR3 size: 14 residues.

The chain couples TRBV5-4 to TRBJ2-1; 13 positions match TRBD2. CDR1 is SGHNT and CDR2 is YYREEE in the germline V gene (reference sequence). Losses at the gene ends were 3 bases for V and 9 bases for J; bases not matched to a gene: 9. The CDR3 is 16 amino acids. The CDR3 here is CASSSLAGGLSGEQFF. The CDR3 DNA reads as TGTGCCAGCAGCTCACTAGCGGGAGGGCTGAGTGGTGAGCAGTTCTTC.

The CDR3 DNA follows: TGTGCCAGCGCGCCTGGGGCGGTGTTCTCCTACGAGCAGTACGTC. Translated, it gives CASAPGAVFSYEQYV. The J gene is TRBJ2-7, the V gene TRBV6-5, with a possible D match to TRBD1 (5 bases). V dropped 8 bases and J dropped 0 bases, with 17 bases sitting between them. CDR1 is MNHEY, CDR2 SVGAGI, per germline. The CDR3 length is 15 residues.

In this sample, this clone turned up a few times. This chain joins TRBV7-9 and TRBJ2-6; D is possibly TRBD1 (5 bases). CDR3 length: 15 amino acids. CDR1 and CDR2 (germline): SEHNR, FQNEAQ (reference sequence). Trimming stripped 5 bases from V and 1 base from J, with 9 bases between. The CDR3 spells CASSRDSSGANVLTF. The CDR3 DNA follows: TGTGCCAGCAGCCGTGACAGTTCTGGGGCCAACGTCCTGACTTTC.

This chain links TRBV6-4 with TRBJ2-3; D unclear. This CDR3 contains 13 residues. Trimming cost V 2 bases and J 8 bases, with 11 bases left between them. Per germline, CDR1 MRHNA and CDR2 SNTAGT. The DNA for the CDR3 is TGTGCCAGCAGTGACGGCCCGTCGCCTACGCAGTATTTT. Protein product: CASSDGPSPTQYF.

CDR3 loop: CASFSSGNTIYF. The DNA of the CDR3 is TGTGCCAGCTTCTCCTCTGGAAACACCATATATTTT. The gene calls are TRBV6-5 and TRBJ1-3; D is ambiguous. Trimming shortened V by 8 bases and J by 0 bases, and 5 bases separated the two germline ends. CDR1 MNHEY and CDR2 SVGAGI come from the germline V gene. This CDR3 contains 12 residues.

The rearrangement links TRBV30 to TRBJ1-4, with 11 positions matching TRBD1. The length of the CDR3 is 17 residues. The germline CDR1 and CDR2 sequences are GTSNPN and SVGIG (reference sequence). V was clipped by 2 bases and J by 6 bases; unmatched bases: 11. CDR3 protein: CAWSNPGTGGHHEKLFF. As DNA, the CDR3 is TGTGCCTGGAGTAACCCTGGGACAGGGGGACACCATGAAAAACTGTTTTTT.

As concerns this clone: Relative to the germline gene, one junction end is altered; a read error may explain this. The J gene is TRBJ2-5, the V gene TRBV11-1; maybe TRBD2 (6 bases). Germline CDR1 reads SGHAT; CDR2 reads FQDESV (reference sequence). The CDR3 is made up of 13 amino acids. CDR3 residues: CASSLRARGLPDF. The CDR3, as DNA: TGTGCCAGCAGTCTAAGGGCTAGGGGACTCCCTGACTTC.

The V and J genes are TRBV10-2 and TRBJ2-2; 11 bases agree with TRBD2. This CDR3 has 17 amino acids. Germline CDR1 reads WSHSY; CDR2 reads SAAADI. J lost 4 bases, V lost 6 bases, and 10 bases had no gene match. CDR3 sequence reads: CASRDPLAGGGTGELFF. The CDR3, as DNA: TGCGCCAGCAGGGATCCTCTAGCGGGGGGTGGCACCGGGGAGCTGTTTTTT.

V gene TRBV7-6 combines with J gene TRBJ2-1; D call uncertain. Germline assignment: CDR1 SGHVS and CDR2 FNYEAQ. The CDR3 is 11 amino acids. Deletions cut 2 bases from V and 9 bases from J, with 5 bases between. The CDR3 nucleotides are TGTGCCAGCAGCTTACACAGTGAGCAGTTCTTC. Translating it yields CASSLHSEQFF.

The chain couples TRBV5-6 to TRBJ2-5; no firm D call. The CDR3 has 13 amino acids. The germline V and J ends were trimmed by 2 bases and 4 bases, with 9 bases remaining between them. Germline V gene lookup returns CDR1 SGHDT and CDR2 YYEEEE. CDR3 amino acids: CASSFGVGETQYF. The CDR3 nucleotides read TGTGCCAGCAGCTTTGGGGTGGGAGAGACCCAGTACTTC.

The chain is built from TRBV19 and TRBJ1-6, with a possible D match to TRBD1 (6 bases). The V and J ends lost 4 bases and 7 bases respectively, with 11 bases between them. The CDR3 is 14 amino acids. In germline, CDR1 is LNHDA, CDR2 SQIVND (reference sequence). CDR3 in amino acids: CASSTTRGNSPLHF. As DNA, the CDR3 is TGTGCCAGTAGTACAACAAGGGGGAATTCACCCCTCCACTTT.

This clone was seen ten or more times. The chain joins TRBV6-1 to TRBJ2-2; D is unresolved. This CDR3 contains 11 residues. Trimming shortened V by 7 bases and J by 6 bases, and 6 bases separated the two germline ends. Germline CDR1 and CDR2: MNHNS and SASEGT. This CDR3 is CASTRSGELFF. CDR3 DNA: TGTGCCAGCACCCGTTCCGGGGAGCTGTTTTTT.

J is TRBJ1-2 and V is TRBV6-6; D is undetermined. V lost 5 bases and J lost 8, with 18 bases in between. Germline assignment: CDR1 MNHNY and CDR2 SVGAGI (reference sequence). The CDR3 totals 14 residues. For the CDR3, the DNA is TGTGCCAGCAGTCTTCCCCTGAGCATCGGGGGCTACACCTTC. It encodes CASSLPLSIGGYTF.

The J gene is TRBJ1-5, the V gene TRBV28; D not resolved. V lost 7 bases and J lost 7, with 17 bases in between. The CDR3 is 14 amino acids. CDR1 is MDHEN, CDR2 SYDVKM, per germline. The CDR3 loop reads CASTLGLRGQPQHF. CDR3 DNA sequence: TGTGCCAGCACCCTCGGTCTGCGGGGACAGCCCCAGCATTTT.

This clone has only a few counts. This chain joins TRBV30 and TRBJ1-4; 9 nucleotides line up with TRBD1. CDR3 size: 15 residues. The germline V gene encodes CDR1 GTSNPN and CDR2 SVGIG (reference sequence). With 2 bases clipped from V and 8 bases from J, the junction kept 9 bases outside the gene matches. In nucleotides, the CDR3 is TGTGCCTGGAGTCCGACAGGGGGAGTGAGGGAAAAACTGTTTTTT. This codes for CAWSPTGGVREKLFF.

The rearrangement uses TRBV7-9 and TRBJ2-7; maybe TRBD1 (6 bases). The CDR3 is 15 amino acids. V was shortened by 5 bases and J by 0 bases, with 14 bases between the two germline ends. The germline CDR1 and CDR2 sequences are SEHNR and FQNEAQ (reference sequence). The CDR3 DNA reads as TGTGCCAGCAGCAAACAGGGTGATCCCTCCTACGAGCAGTACGTC. Translating gives CASSKQGDPSYEQYV.